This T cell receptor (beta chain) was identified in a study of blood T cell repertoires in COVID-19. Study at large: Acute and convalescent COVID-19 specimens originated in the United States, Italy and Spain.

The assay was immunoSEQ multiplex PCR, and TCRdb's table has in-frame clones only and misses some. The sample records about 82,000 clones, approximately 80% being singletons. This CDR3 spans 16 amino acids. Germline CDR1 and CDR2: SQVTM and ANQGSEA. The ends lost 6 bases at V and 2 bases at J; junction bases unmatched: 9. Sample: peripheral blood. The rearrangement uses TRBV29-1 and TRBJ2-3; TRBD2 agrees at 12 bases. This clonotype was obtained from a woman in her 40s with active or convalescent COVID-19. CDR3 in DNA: TGCAGCGTCGCCGCTAGCGGGGGGGCCACCACAGATACGCAGTATTTT. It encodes CSVAASGGATTDTQYF.